This TCR beta chain was captured by sequencing in a study of technical replicates of blood from a few donors (dated by TCRdb to about 2017). The CDR1 and CDR2 encoded by the germline V gene are MNHEY and SVGAGI. Compared with germline, V lacks 6 bases and J lacks 2 bases; bases without a gene match: 4. The CDR3 contains 14 residues, cysteine and phenylalanine counted. The entry retains the CDR3 DNA only, 42 bases that are in frame from base 1. On this clone: The clone's antigen remains unknown. Base qualities are missing; no much larger clone stands one base away.

Libraries were built with the immunoSEQ multiplex PCR assay. This immuneACCESS table, as held by TCRdb, lists in-frame sequences with V and J called but not all clones. Of the missing ones, under half trace to an unresolved V gene in checked studies; the others have no known cause. The sample table lists 70,000 to 95,000 clones, just under 95% of them with a count of one. The ten top clones hold 0.25% of the sample. Recombination connected TRBV6-5 to TRBJ1-1, and 9 junctional nucleotides match TRBD1. The sample was T cells isolated from PBMCs. The clonotype comes from a human donor in good health. The CDR3 in this case is CASRPTGGNTEAFF. The DNA sequence reads TGTGCCAGCAGGCCGACAGGGGGTAACACTGAAGCTTTCTTT.